Listed here is a single T cell receptor (beta chain). J lost 2 bases, V lost 0 bases, and 9 bases had no gene match. The CDR3 loop spans 17 amino acids. Germline CDR1 SGHAT, CDR2 FQNNGV. This sample was taken from a study of response to subunit inactivated influenza vaccine. Using its own MiXCR run on the RT-PCR reads, TCRdb lists one record per CDR3 protein. The data hold about 580,000 distinct CDR3 sequences, with approximately 15% observed a single time. This sample comprised PBMCs from blood, obtained 11 to 12 days after vaccination. This receptor was identified in a man aged 50 or older who received an inactivated influenza vaccine. The chain links TRBV11-2 to TRBJ1-1; 7 positions agree with TRBD1. In DNA, the CDR3 is TGTGCCAGCAGCTTAGATAGGCCGGGACAGACTAACACTGAAGCTTTCTTT. Translated: CASSLDRPGQTNTEAFF.